This record concerns one TCR beta chain sequence. Its antigen is not yet known. There are no base qualities to consult, and no much larger clone falls within one base. This specimen's time point label, per the study, means: newly diagnosed GD, antithyroid drugs for less than 3 months. For both TCR sequencing and RNA sequencing, RNA was extracted from PBMCs in TRIzol. The diagnosis of Graves' disease was made according to American Thyroid Association guidelines. Patients were recruited from an endocrinology department in Xi'an, China. Each patient gave approximately 8.8 milliliters of peripheral blood, collected in an EDTA anticoagulant tube. Ficoll Paque Plus density gradient separation was used to isolate PBMCs, and no additional T cell sorting was done. An Agilent 2100 Bioanalyzer and agarose gel were used to check RNA quality, while a NanoDrop 2000 measured RNA concentration. Looking up the germline V gene (reference sequence) yields CDR1 SEHNR and CDR2 FQNEAQ. The CDR3 numbers 12 residues from cysteine through phenylalanine. Only the CDR3 part of the read is kept: 36 bases, read in frame from the first base. V lost 10 bases and J lost 3 bases, and the count of bases not matched to a germline gene is 3.

These data are taken from a study of regulatory T cells in long-lasting Graves disease (dated by TCRdb to the early 2020s). Broadly, across the study: Antithyroid drugs had been taken for less than 3 months by newly diagnosed Graves' disease patients. The study was conducted in China and was registered as a clinical trial. This study used TCR sequencing and RNA sequencing of peripheral blood to compare persistent Graves' disease patients against newly diagnosed Graves' disease patients. TCR sequencing covered some 13 persistent and 20 or so newly diagnosed Graves' disease patients, around 35 samples in total.

What the authors observed across the whole study: Preferential use of TRBV28, TRBJ1-2 and TRBJ2-5 was observed in persistent disease, whereas TRBV20-1 and TRBJ2-1 were favored in newly diagnosed disease. Because the primary lesion, thyroid tissue, could not be accessed, the study looked at peripheral blood alone. More public clonotypes were shared among persistent patients (approximately 3,000) than among newly diagnosed patients (just under 1,000). Persistent Graves' disease patients showed lower TCR Shannon entropy and fewer highly expanded clones than newly diagnosed patients, suggesting clonal expansion. Sequencing and analysis were restricted to the TCR beta chain. As a limitation, the authors acknowledged that the small sample size may reduce accuracy.

Library preparation employed multiplex PCR. These reads were obtained on an Illumina HiSeq 4000. To build TCR beta libraries, CDR3 regions were amplified by Arm-PCR using iRepertoire HTBI primers. Gel purification was performed on PCR products prior to sequencing. Under the source paper's analysis protocol: Gene usage analysis of CDR3 amino acid clonotypes relied on the 55 to 80 TRBV and 14 TRBJ segments identified across samples. COPE and FqMerger were used to merge the filtered high-quality paired reads into contigs. Contigs were aligned with BLAST to IMGT TRBV, TRBD and TRBJ reference genes, and CDR3 was defined per IMGT. Any clonotype with a frequency above 0.1% was classified as a highly expanded clone. Repertoire diversity was measured by Shannon entropy, and V-J evenness by the Gini coefficient. Clonotypes shared by more than one individual were considered public. In-frame beta chains were kept once TCRdb had trimmed the public reads at Q25 with fastp and called clones with MiXCR. Every entry covers one CDR3 protein and lists the most common genes and DNA from its rows. Clone size and V and J calls follow TCRdb, not the original study. This sample has roughly 400,000 distinct CDR3 sequences in its table, and 15% of those were observed once. Jointly, the top ten make up 7.8% of the sample.

These data also formed part of another study, on T cells in Graves' hyperthyroidism and ophthalmopathy. From the second report: Graves' hyperthyroidism was defined as stable when no progression to ophthalmopathy occurred over 18 months of follow-up. Hyperthyroidism patients were newly diagnosed, had a disease duration of under 2 months, and were aged 18 to 65 years. Patients with uncontrolled infections, other autoimmune diseases, pregnancy or lactation were excluded. Clinical symptoms, serum thyroxine and TRAb, thyroid ultrasound, and orbital computed tomography formed the basis for the diagnoses. For the first round of RT-PCR on the TCR CDR3, the HTBI primer set was used together with the Qiagen OneStep RT-PCR kit. Most expanded thyroid clonotypes (frequency above 0.001) were also detected in blood, suggesting blood repertoires may reflect thyroid immune responses. A 13 V-J signature model separated ophthalmopathy from stable hyperthyroidism, with roughly 88% sensitivity and about 81% specificity in cross-validation and 80%/75% in testing. In validation, the model predicted progression to ophthalmopathy a median of roughly 6.5 months before onset, with over 55% sensitivity and roughly 77% specificity. A discovery cohort of about 100 patients, roughly 40 with Graves' ophthalmopathy and under 60 with stable Graves' hyperthyroidism, was used to find distinguishing TCR V-J signatures. Whether ophthalmopathy could be predicted prospectively was tested in an independent validation cohort made up of approximately 19 hyperthyroidism patients plus 17 patients who later progressed to ophthalmopathy. The 100 or so discovery patients were randomly split 7:3 into training and test sets. In roughly six Graves' hyperthyroidism patients, the study also compared T-cell repertoires from thyroid tissue with T-cell repertoires from blood. After sampling, hyperthyroidism patients received methimazole starting at 30 mg daily, and ophthalmopathy patients received high-dose intravenous methylprednisolone. Libraries were constructed in a second round of multiplex PCR, after which size selection and purification were carried out. Libraries were sequenced paired-end with 100 bp reads on an Illumina HiSeq2000. SOAPnuke was used to process the raw data, removing reads that contained adapters or uncalled bases, had a mean Phred below 15, or lacked an exact match to the constant primer or identifier. COPE v1.2.5 was used to merge high-quality paired reads, and clonotypes were defined as unique nucleotide sequences. Clonotypes were aligned to IMGT TRBV, TRBD and TRBJ reference segments using MiTCR v1.1. The analysis was restricted to V-J combinations with a frequency above 0.0001, which together covered about 99% of the repertoires. A TCS score was defined as the ratio of F50 (clonal expansion) to E x V (chaos), with BLOSUM62-based TCRdist applied between CDR3 peptides within each V-J. Welch's t-statistics and random forest reduced fewer than 600 V-J features to about 13, which were used in a naive Bayes classifier (R e1071). Sample size was not statistically predetermined, and blinding of investigators to group allocation was not performed. The paper reports TCR Vbeta CDR3 sequencing of some 140 peripheral blood samples: around 45 ophthalmopathy, fewer than 85 hyperthyroidism and around 17 progressor patients.

The source is a woman in her 40s with Graves disease. Donor details come from another sample of the same person, matched by shared clones. Recombination linked TRBV7-9 to TRBJ2-7, with 10 central nucleotides matching TRBD1. The material sequenced was peripheral blood mononuclear cells (PBMCs), taken at new diagnosis, from a patient treated with antithyroid drugs. At the DNA level, the sequence is TGTGCCACGACAGGGGGCTTCTACGAGCAGTACTTC. Its amino acids are CATTGGFYEQYF.